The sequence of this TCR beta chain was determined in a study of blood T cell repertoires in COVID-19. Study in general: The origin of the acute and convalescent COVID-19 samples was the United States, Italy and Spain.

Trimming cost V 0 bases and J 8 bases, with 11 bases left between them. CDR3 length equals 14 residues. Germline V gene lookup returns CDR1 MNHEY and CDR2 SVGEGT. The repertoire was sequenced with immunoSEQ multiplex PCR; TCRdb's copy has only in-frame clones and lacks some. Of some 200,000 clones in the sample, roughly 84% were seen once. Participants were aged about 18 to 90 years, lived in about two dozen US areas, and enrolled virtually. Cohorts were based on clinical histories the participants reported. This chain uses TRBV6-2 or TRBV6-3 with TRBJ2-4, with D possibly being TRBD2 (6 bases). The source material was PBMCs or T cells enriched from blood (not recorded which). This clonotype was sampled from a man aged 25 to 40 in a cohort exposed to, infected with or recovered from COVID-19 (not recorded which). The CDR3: CASSYSSGVDIQYF. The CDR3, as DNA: TGTGCCAGCAGTTACTCGTCGGGGGTTGACATTCAGTACTTC.